Listed below are T cell receptor beta chains from one sample, sequenced in a study of blood T cells in healthy people across ages. TCRdb analysed the 5' RACE reads with MiXCR anew, one entry per CDR3 protein. This sample has 1.5 million to 2 million distinct CDR3 sequences, with under 30% found just once. The specimen was blood. These receptors came from a woman in her twenties or thirties in good health. Both conserved end residues are trimmed from each CDR3. Fields, in order: J gene, V gene, D gene, CDR3 protein. A D gene is named only where the DNA matches it firmly.

J gene: TRBJ2-1
V gene: TRBV28
D gene: NA
CDR3 protein: ASSLLGSGGYEQF

J gene: TRBJ1-1
V gene: TRBV25-1
D gene: TRBD1
CDR3 protein: ASSGQAAKDRAYEAF

J gene: TRBJ1-2
V gene: TRBV2
D gene: NA
CDR3 protein: ASSDGGGYGYT

J gene: TRBJ2-1
V gene: TRBV24-1
D gene: NA
CDR3 protein: ATRRAGEGDNEQF

J gene: TRBJ1-1
V gene: TRBV6-1
D gene: TRBD1
CDR3 protein: ASSLTDRVAEAF

J gene: TRBJ2-5
V gene: TRBV7-2
D gene: NA
CDR3 protein: ASSWTPGITQETQY

J gene: TRBJ2-7
V gene: TRBV7-2
D gene: NA
CDR3 protein: ASSKTTRLDIRY

J gene: TRBJ2-5
V gene: TRBV7-9
D gene: NA
CDR3 protein: ASSPPSGEETQY

J gene: TRBJ1-1
V gene: TRBV3-1
D gene: NA
CDR3 protein: ASSPQRDVLNTEAF

J gene: TRBJ1-5
V gene: TRBV6-6
D gene: NA
CDR3 protein: ASRLQGSNRPQH

J gene: TRBJ2-5
V gene: TRBV6-6
D gene: TRBD1
CDR3 protein: ASSYPGQNPETQY

J gene: TRBJ2-4
V gene: TRBV28
D gene: NA
CDR3 protein: ASSSAPDIAKNIQY

J gene: TRBJ2-1
V gene: TRBV30
D gene: NA
CDR3 protein: AWSVGRTIQVEQF

J gene: TRBJ2-3
V gene: TRBV5-4
D gene: NA
CDR3 protein: ASSNQRRDTQY

J gene: TRBJ2-4
V gene: TRBV29-1
D gene: TRBD2
CDR3 protein: SAPTIAGTGYIQY

J gene: NA
V gene: TRBV27
D gene: TRBD2
CDR3 protein: ASRSAGLPRGVEQY

J gene: TRBJ2-2
V gene: TRBV12-3/TRBV12-4
D gene: TRBD1
CDR3 protein: ASSFGTGWAGEEF

J gene: TRBJ2-2
V gene: TRBV7-2
D gene: TRBD1
CDR3 protein: ASSLAARQGAGELF

J gene: TRBJ2-7
V gene: TRBV29-1
D gene: NA
CDR3 protein: SVLNIREQY

J gene: TRBJ2-1
V gene: TRBV15
D gene: TRBD2
CDR3 protein: ATSKGLYNNEQF

J gene: TRBJ2-4
V gene: TRBV27
D gene: NA
CDR3 protein: ASSPPGSAKNIQY

J gene: TRBJ2-3
V gene: TRBV12-3/TRBV12-4
D gene: NA
CDR3 protein: ASGWADTQY

J gene: TRBJ1-2
V gene: TRBV12-3/TRBV12-4
D gene: TRBD1
CDR3 protein: ASSRGGQGAGDYGYT

J gene: TRBJ2-7
V gene: TRBV6-2/TRBV6-3
D gene: NA
CDR3 protein: ASKFRVVRGEQY

J gene: TRBJ1-2
V gene: TRBV5-8
D gene: NA
CDR3 protein: ASSLGQSWGVYT

J gene: TRBJ2-7
V gene: TRBV15
D gene: TRBD2
CDR3 protein: ATSRTSGAPGEQY

J gene: TRBJ2-7
V gene: TRBV29-1
D gene: TRBD2
CDR3 protein: SVEALAGGTGEQY

J gene: TRBJ1-3
V gene: TRBV9
D gene: NA
CDR3 protein: ASSVDWGTGNTIY

J gene: TRBJ2-1
V gene: TRBV20-1
D gene: NA
CDR3 protein: SGTGNSYNEQF

J gene: TRBJ2-1
V gene: TRBV20-1
D gene: TRBD2
CDR3 protein: SAGPEWTSGNEQF

J gene: TRBJ2-3
V gene: TRBV20-1
D gene: TRBD1
CDR3 protein: SAKTGDADTQY

J gene: TRBJ2-3
V gene: TRBV28
D gene: NA
CDR3 protein: ASSPRVTSTDTQY

J gene: TRBJ1-2
V gene: TRBV10-3
D gene: TRBD1
CDR3 protein: AITQQGGYGYT

J gene: TRBJ1-4
V gene: TRBV6-9
D gene: NA
CDR3 protein: ASSWPRGRNEKLF

J gene: TRBJ2-1
V gene: TRBV20-1
D gene: NA
CDR3 protein: SASSGAEQF

J gene: NA
V gene: TRBV7-9
D gene: TRBD2
CDR3 protein: ASSMGLASYEQY

J gene: TRBJ1-6
V gene: TRBV7-2
D gene: NA
CDR3 protein: ASSLARTAYSPLH

J gene: TRBJ2-1
V gene: TRBV25-1
D gene: NA
CDR3 protein: ASSEQDSYNEQF

J gene: TRBJ2-3
V gene: TRBV5-1
D gene: NA
CDR3 protein: ASSLWMTEGSNTQY

J gene: TRBJ2-7
V gene: TRBV12-3/TRBV12-4
D gene: TRBD2
CDR3 protein: ASSRTSGTPYEQY

J gene: TRBJ2-6
V gene: TRBV29-1
D gene: NA
CDR3 protein: SVAVGAGANVLT

J gene: TRBJ2-3
V gene: TRBV29-1
D gene: NA
CDR3 protein: SVRGGLSTDTQY

J gene: TRBJ2-1
V gene: TRBV7-2
D gene: TRBD2
CDR3 protein: ASRILAGQQF

J gene: TRBJ1-5
V gene: TRBV15
D gene: TRBD1
CDR3 protein: ATRGTGGGGQPQH

J gene: TRBJ2-7
V gene: TRBV12-3/TRBV12-4
D gene: TRBD2
CDR3 protein: ASRQGLAGFGEQY

J gene: TRBJ2-1
V gene: TRBV3-1
D gene: NA
CDR3 protein: ASSRGARTSGANEQF

J gene: TRBJ2-5
V gene: TRBV7-2
D gene: NA
CDR3 protein: ASSFNSGQETRY

J gene: TRBJ1-2
V gene: TRBV12-3/TRBV12-4
D gene: NA
CDR3 protein: ASSFFGYGYT

J gene: TRBJ2-7
V gene: TRBV25-1
D gene: NA
CDR3 protein: ASRRGSGNYEQY

J gene: TRBJ2-7
V gene: TRBV6-2/TRBV6-3
D gene: TRBD2
CDR3 protein: ASGGLDYEQY

J gene: TRBJ2-1
V gene: TRBV7-3
D gene: NA
CDR3 protein: ASSLGPNSYNEQF

J gene: TRBJ1-2
V gene: TRBV5-1
D gene: NA
CDR3 protein: ASSLEPSANYGYT

J gene: TRBJ2-5
V gene: TRBV25-1
D gene: TRBD1
CDR3 protein: ASSEGGRGFGETQY